This entry lists 19 T cell receptor beta chains sequenced from one sample in a study of Graves' ophthalmopathy and Graves' hyperthyroidism. Amplification of the TCR beta CDR3 regions used RNA transcripts (as template). First-round RT-PCR relied on HTBI primers, and a second-round multiplex PCR came next. TCRdb called the multiplex PCR reads again in MiXCR, with one record for every CDR3 protein. The repertoire has around 1,200,000 distinct CDR3 sequences, 36% of them found once; the top ten carry 11%. The specimen sequenced was peripheral blood or thyroid tissue (not recorded which). All receptors come from an adult man with Graves' hyperthyroidism.

This clonotype was seen repeatedly, ten times or more. The J gene is TRBJ2-5, the V gene TRBV13; D call uncertain. The CDR3 totals 16 residues. Trimming stripped 4 bases from V and 2 bases from J, with 17 bases between. Germline lookup yields CDR1 PRHDT and CDR2 FYEKMQ (reference sequence). The CDR3 DNA is TGTGCCAGCAGCTCCCGCAGTCCTTATCAACAAGAGACCCAGTACTTC. It encodes CASSSRSPYQQETQYF.

This clonotype turned up a few times. A read error is possible here, since a much larger clone lies one base away. The rearrangement links TRBV29-1 to TRBJ2-5; TRBD1 agrees at 7 bases. J lost 7 bases, V lost 6 bases, and 5 bases had no gene match. The CDR3 contains 11 residues. Germline V gene sequence: CDR1 SQVTM, CDR2 ANQGSEA. This chain's CDR3 is CSVLGTVTQYF. CDR3 DNA sequence: TGCAGCGTCCTCGGGACAGTGACCCAGTACTTC.

Notes on this clonotype: A much larger clonotype is one base distant, so this may be a read error. The chain is built from TRBV10-2 and TRBJ2-2, with a tentative D call TRBD1 (5 bases). This CDR3 spans 14 amino acids. Per the germline V gene, CDR1 is WSHSY and CDR2 is SAAADI. V was shortened by 8 bases and J by 5 bases, with 15 bases between the two germline ends. CDR3 coding DNA: TGCGCCAGCGCAGGCAGGGCGAGGACCGGGGAGCTGTTTTTT. Translated, it gives CASAGRARTGELFF.

Ten or more counts support this clonotype. This rearrangement joins TRBV29-1 to TRBJ2-5; TRBD1 is a possible D gene (5 bases). V lost 5 bases and J 7 bases, leaving 14 bases between the germline ends. The germline CDR1 and CDR2 sequences are SQVTM and ANQGSEA. The CDR3 covers 12 residues. CDR3 nucleotides: TGCAGCGTTCTGACAGCCCTGGGGACCCAGTACTTC. Amino acids: CSVLTALGTQYF. The full variable domain, rest sourced from reference TRBV29-1 and TRBJ2-5, is SAVISQKPSRDICQRGTSLTIQCQVDSQVTMMFWYRQQPGQSLTLIATANQGSEATYESGFVIDKFPISRPNLTFSTLTVSNMSPEDSSIYLCSVLTALGTQYFGPGTRLLVL.

The gene calls are TRBV7-6 and TRBJ2-5, with D perhaps TRBD1 or TRBD2 (5 bases each). The ends were cut back, 8 bases at V and 3 bases at J, with 19 bases in the middle. CDR1 and CDR2 from the germline V gene are SGHVS and FNYEAQ. This CDR3 spans 15 amino acids. The CDR3 sequence: CASVEGYRPEETQYF. The CDR3, as DNA: TGTGCCAGCGTTGAGGGGTACAGGCCTGAAGAGACCCAGTACTTC. The full variable domain, rest sourced from reference TRBV7-6 and TRBJ2-5, is GAGVSQSPRYKVTKRGQDVALRCDPISGHVSLYWYRQALGQGPEFLTYFNYEAQQDKSGLPNDRFSAERPEGSISTLTIQRTEQRDSAMYRCASVEGYRPEETQYFGPGTRLLVL.

With regard to this clonotype: This may be a read error, as it is one base from a much larger clone. This chain joins TRBV11-2 and TRBJ2-7; perhaps D is TRBD1 or TRBD2 (5 bases each). Per germline, CDR1 SGHAT and CDR2 FQNNGV. The CDR3 runs to 14 residues. The CDR3 protein is CASSGRDGPYGQYF. DNA for the CDR3: TGTGCCAGCAGCGGAAGGGACGGGCCCTACGGGCAGTACTTC.

This clonotype was seen a single time. The chain joins TRBV7-6 to TRBJ1-2; TRBD1 might be the D (5 bases). From germline, CDR1 is SGHVS and CDR2 FNYEAQ. CDR3 length equals 13 residues. V was trimmed by 4 bases and J by 8 bases, leaving 14 bases between them. CDR3 in amino acids: CASSSSQGFGYTF. CDR3 nucleotide sequence: TGTGCCAGCAGCTCCTCGCAGGGTTTCGGCTACACCTTC.

This chain links TRBV20-1 with TRBJ2-2, with D hard to call. V shed 6 bases and J shed 3 bases, with 14 bases lying between them. Germline lookup yields CDR1 DFQATT and CDR2 SNEGSKA (reference sequence). The CDR3 runs to 14 residues. The CDR3 here is CSAHAQYDTGELFF. CDR3 nucleotides: TGCAGTGCCCATGCCCAGTACGACACCGGGGAGCTGTTTTTT.

This clonotype was seen many times. The genes are TRBV29-1 and TRBJ1-5, with D maybe TRBD1 (5 bases). Germline V CDR1 and CDR2: SQVTM, ANQGSEA. This CDR3 has 14 amino acids. V lost 6 bases, J lost 5 bases, and 17 bases lay in between. This CDR3 is CSVKIGTLDQPQHF. The CDR3 coding sequence is TGCAGCGTGAAAATCGGGACTCTCGATCAGCCCCAGCATTTT.

The J gene is TRBJ2-1, the V gene TRBV20-1; 11 positions match TRBD2. V gave up 5 bases and J gave up 7 bases; unmatched junction bases: 13. The CDR3 sequence is 16 residues long. Per the germline V gene, CDR1 is DFQATT and CDR2 is SNEGSKA (reference sequence). Here the CDR3 DNA reads TGCAGTGCTGCAACTTTTAGCGGGAGGGCTCGGAATGAGCAGTTCTTC. It yields the protein CSAATFSGRARNEQFF.

The sample holds many counts of this clonotype. The chain employs TRBV29-1 and TRBJ1-4, with D possibly matching TRBD1 (6 bases). CDR3 size: 11 residues. Germline values: CDR1 SQVTM, CDR2 ANQGSEA. V was pared by 3 bases and J by 12 bases, with 11 bases between. The CDR3 sequence: CSVDAGAQLFF. DNA for the CDR3: TGCAGCGTTGATGCGGGGGCGCAACTGTTTTTT.

About this clonotype itself: This could be a read error, since a much larger clone is one nucleotide away. The rearrangement joins TRBV20-1 to TRBJ2-5; 7 bases map to TRBD2. CDR3 length equals 14 residues. Per the germline V gene, CDR1 is DFQATT and CDR2 is SNEGSKA (reference sequence). Trimming took 3 bases from V and 9 from J; bases not matched to a gene: 13. This chain's CDR3 is CSASMGLLGEAQYF. The CDR3 coding sequence is TGCAGTGCTAGCATGGGACTACTCGGGGAGGCCCAGTACTTC.

This clonotype was picked up a small number of times. The chain employs TRBV5-1 and TRBJ2-2; D perhaps matches TRBD2 (5 bases). The CDR3 totals 16 residues. V was trimmed by 0 bases and J by 4 bases, leaving 13 bases between them. Germline V gene lookup returns CDR1 SGHRS and CDR2 YFSETQ. CDR3 coding DNA: TGCGCCAGCAGCTTGGATGCATATGGGAGCACCGGGGAGCTGTTTTTT. This translates into CASSLDAYGSTGELFF.

This clonotype was seen at least ten times. The chain joins TRBV7-6 to TRBJ2-7; 8 bases fit TRBD2. In germline, CDR1 is SGHVS, CDR2 FNYEAQ. The CDR3 contains 17 residues. J lost 3 bases, V lost 0 bases, and 10 bases had no gene match. This chain's CDR3 is CASSLAGKRGLNYEQYF. In DNA, the CDR3 is TGTGCCAGCAGCTTAGCGGGAAAGCGGGGGCTTAACTACGAGCAGTACTTC. Full variable domain (remainder filled in from reference TRBV7-6 and TRBJ2-7): GAGVSQSPRYKVTKRGQDVALRCDPISGHVSLYWYRQALGQGPEFLTYFNYEAQQDKSGLPNDRFSAERPEGSISTLTIQRTEQRDSAMYRCASSLAGKRGLNYEQYFGPGTRLTVT.

Details on this clonotype: A much larger clone lies one base from this, so it may be a read error. The genes are TRBV6-2 or TRBV6-3 and TRBJ2-6; 8 bases agree with TRBD2. CDR1 and CDR2 (germline): MNHEY, SVGEGT. The CDR3 has 16 residues. The CDR3 reads CASSPGLPGGANVPTF. CDR3 in DNA: TGTGCCAGCAGCCCGGGTCTCCCGGGGGGGGCCAACGTCCCGACTTTC.

The chain combines TRBV18 with TRBJ2-5; TRBD2 is a possible D gene (5 bases). Germline V CDR1 and CDR2: KGHSH, LQKENI. This CDR3 is built from 13 residues. V dropped 5 bases and J dropped 5 bases, with 12 bases sitting between them. CDR3 nucleotide sequence: TGTGCCAGCTCAGCAAATCGAGGGGAGACCCAGTACTTC. This sequence encodes CASSANRGETQYF. Combining the CDR3 with reference TRBV18 and TRBJ2-5 gives the whole variable domain NAGVMQNPRHLVRRRGQEARLRCSPMKGHSHVYWYRQLPEEGLKFMVYLQKENIIDESGMPKERFSAEFPKEGPSILRIQQVVRGDSAAYFCASSANRGETQYFGPGTRLLVL.

The CDR3 coding sequence is TGTGCCAGCAGTGAACAGGGGGCGGGCGAGGCTTTCTTT. This codes for CASSEQGAGEAFF. V is TRBV7-8 and J is TRBJ1-1, with 9 bases matching TRBD1. The CDR3 spans 13 residues. V dropped 6 bases and J dropped 11; count of bases not matched to a gene: 10. Germline V gene sequence: CDR1 SGHVS, CDR2 FQNEAQ. The whole variable domain, filled in from reference TRBV7-8 and TRBJ1-1, reads GAGVSQSPRYKVAKRGQDVALRCDPISGHVSLFWYQQALGQGPEFLTYFQNEAQLDKSGLPSDRFFAERPEGSVSTLKIQRTQQEDSAVYLCASSEQGAGEAFFGQGTRLTVV.

The genes are TRBV7-2 and TRBJ2-6, with 10 bases identical to TRBD2. The germline V gene has CDR1 SGHTA and CDR2 FQGNSA. The CDR3 covers 14 residues. The ends lost 5 bases at V and 11 bases at J; junction bases unmatched: 6. CDR3: CASSLLAGVYVLTF. CDR3 DNA: TGTGCCAGCAGCCTCCTAGCGGGGGTCTACGTCCTGACTTTC.

V gene TRBV7-8 combines with J gene TRBJ2-3; the D is unclear. The V gene lost 1 base and the J gene lost 6 bases, with 8 bases spanning the gap. This CDR3 has 13 amino acids. Germline CDR1 SGHVS, CDR2 FQNEAQ. CDR3 residues: CASSLGLGDTQYF. CDR3 coding DNA: TGTGCCAGCAGCTTAGGACTGGGGGATACGCAGTATTTT.